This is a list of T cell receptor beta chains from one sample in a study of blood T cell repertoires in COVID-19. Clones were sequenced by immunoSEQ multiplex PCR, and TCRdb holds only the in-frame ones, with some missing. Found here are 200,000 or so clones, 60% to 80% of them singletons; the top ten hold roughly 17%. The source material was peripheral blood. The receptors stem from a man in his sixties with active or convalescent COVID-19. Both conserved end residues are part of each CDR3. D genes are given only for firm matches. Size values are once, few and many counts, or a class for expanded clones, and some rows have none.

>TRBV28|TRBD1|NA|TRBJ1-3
TGTGCCAGCAGTTTATCGGGACAGGGAACAAGCTCTGGAAACACCATATATTTT
CASSLSGQGTSSGNTIYF
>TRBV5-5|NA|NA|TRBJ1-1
TGTGCCAGCAGCTTCGGCAGGGTTAACACTGAAGCTTTCTTT
CASSFGRVNTEAFF
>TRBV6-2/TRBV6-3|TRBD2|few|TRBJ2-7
TGTGCCAGCAGTTACCTAGCGGGAGCCTACGAGCAGTACTTC
CASSYLAGAYEQYF
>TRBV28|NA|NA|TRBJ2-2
TGTGCCAGCAGTCTCCGGGTGGGGGCAGGCACCGGGGAGCTGTTTTTT
CASSLRVGAGTGELFF
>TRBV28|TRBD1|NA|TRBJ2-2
TGTGCCAGCAAGCGGGACAGGGGAGCCGGGGAGCTGTTTTTT
CASKRDRGAGELFF
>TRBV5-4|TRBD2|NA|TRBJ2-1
TGTGCCAGCAGCCCCCCTGCGGGAGGGCCAAATGAGCAGTTCTTC
CASSPPAGGPNEQFF
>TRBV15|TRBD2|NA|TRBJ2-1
TGTGCCACCAGCAGAGAAGCGGGAGTCAGGAATGAGCAGTTCTTC
CATSREAGVRNEQFF
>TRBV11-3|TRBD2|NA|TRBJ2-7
TGTGCCAGCAGCCTAGGACTAGCGGACGAGCAGTACTTC
CASSLGLADEQYF
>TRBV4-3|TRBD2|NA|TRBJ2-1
TGCGCCAGCAGCCAAAGGGGGACTAGCGGGGTGAGCTCCTACAATGAGCAGTTCTTC
CASSQRGTSGVSSYNEQFF
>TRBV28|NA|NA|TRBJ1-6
TGTGCCATCCTCGGGCAGGGGACATCACCCCTCCACTTT
CAILGQGTSPLHF
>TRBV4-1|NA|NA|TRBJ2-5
TGCGCCAGCAGCGAAGGGCCTCTGGAGACGGAGCAAGAGACCCAGTACTTC
CASSEGPLETEQETQYF
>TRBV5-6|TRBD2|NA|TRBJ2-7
TGTGCCAGCAGCCAATTCCTAGCGGGAGCCACCTACGAGCAGTACTTC
CASSQFLAGATYEQYF
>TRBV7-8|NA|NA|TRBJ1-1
TGTGCCAGCAGCTTAGGGCCGCACACTGAAGCTTTCTTT
CASSLGPHTEAFF
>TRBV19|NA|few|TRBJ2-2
TGTGCCAGTAGTATAGGAGAACAGGGTAGGACCGGGGAGCTGTTTTTT
CASSIGEQGRTGELFF
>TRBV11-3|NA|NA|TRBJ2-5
TGTGCCAGCAGCTTATCGGCGGGGACCCCCCAAGAGACCCAGTACTTC
CASSLSAGTPQETQYF
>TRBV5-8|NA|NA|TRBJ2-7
TGTGCCAGCAGCTTAACCGGTGAGGGTAGCGCCGACGAGCAGTACTTC
CASSLTGEGSADEQYF
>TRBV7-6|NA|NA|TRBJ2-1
TGTGCCAGCAGCCCACATGAACAGGGCAGATCAAATGAGCAGTTCTTC
CASSPHEQGRSNEQFF